The next 12 T cell receptor beta chains were all read from a single sample in a study of shared clonotypes between healthy human individuals. Some clones are missing from TCRdb's copy, which holds only in-frame ones; the method was immunoSEQ multiplex PCR. The sample contains about 2.1 million clones, 90% to 95% of which appear only once. CD45RO-negative, CCR7-positively selected cells formed the naive CD8 fraction, excluding terminally differentiated effector memory CD45RA+ cells. The sample taken for sequencing was naive CD8+ T cells from PBMCs. These TCRs come from a young man in good health. Some clones in this sample may be carry-over from other donors' samples.

The genes are TRBV15 and TRBJ1-4, with 9 bases matching TRBD1. The CDR3 length is 15 residues. V lost 1 base, J lost 8 bases, and 5 bases stayed unmatched. Germline assignment: CDR1 LNHNV and CDR2 YYDKDF (reference sequence). The CDR3, as DNA: TGTGCCACCAGCAGAGTTATCGGGACAGGGGAAAAACTGTTTTTT. Its translation is CATSRVIGTGEKLFF.

This rearrangement joins TRBV6-1 to TRBJ2-7; 8 bases align to TRBD1. Looked up from germline, CDR1 is MNHNS and CDR2 is SASEGT. Unmatched junction bases numbered 10, after V lost 8 bases and J lost 7 bases. This CDR3 spans 13 amino acids. The CDR3 protein is CASAEDRVREQYF. In DNA form, the CDR3 reads TGTGCCAGCGCGGAGGACAGGGTGCGGGAGCAGTACTTC.

V is TRBV15 and J is TRBJ1-1; no firm D call. The CDR3 has 13 amino acids. The germline V and J ends were trimmed by 5 bases and 3 bases, with 10 bases remaining between them. Germline V CDR1 and CDR2: LNHNV, YYDKDF (reference sequence). CDR3 protein: CATSDFEDTEAFF. DNA of the CDR3: TGTGCCACCAGCGACTTCGAGGACACTGAAGCTTTCTTT.

V is TRBV5-1 and J is TRBJ2-1; the match to TRBD2 covers 10 bases. The V and J ends lost 1 base and 1 base, in that order; junction bases with no gene match: 11. This CDR3 is built from 19 residues. Germline values: CDR1 SGHRS, CDR2 YFSETQ. CDR3: CASSLRPAGGAISYNEQFF. CDR3 DNA: TGCGCCAGCAGCTTGCGGCCAGCGGGAGGGGCAATTTCCTACAATGAGCAGTTCTTC.

The V call is TRBV5-6, the J call TRBJ2-7; tentative D call: TRBD1 (6 bases). The CDR3 consists of 14 residues. CDR1 is SGHDT, CDR2 YYEEEE, per germline. The V gene lost 4 bases and the J gene lost 4 bases, with 15 bases spanning the gap. CDR3 region: CASSKNRVGYEQYF. The CDR3, as DNA: TGTGCCAGCAGCAAGAACAGGGTCGGGTACGAGCAGTACTTC.

The CDR3 coding sequence is TGTGCCAGCAGTTACCTGGGGGCCTCGCCCTACGAGCAGTACTTC. Protein sequence: CASSYLGASPYEQYF. The V call is TRBV6-5, the J call TRBJ2-7, with D perhaps matching TRBD1 (6 bases). The CDR3 extends over 15 amino acids. V was cut by 2 bases and J by 2 bases, with 13 bases left in between. Per germline, CDR1 MNHEY and CDR2 SVGAGI.

The chain combines TRBV9 with TRBJ2-1; the match to TRBD1 covers 9 bases. The CDR3 runs 14 residues. The germline CDR1 and CDR2 sequences are SGDLS and YYNGEE. V gave up 4 bases and J gave up 9 bases; unmatched junction bases: 8. DNA of the CDR3: TGTGCCAGCAGCCCGGGGACAGGGTTGGTTGAGCAGTTCTTC. Residues: CASSPGTGLVEQFF.

This rearrangement joins TRBV27 to TRBJ2-7; D uncertain. Germline V gene lookup returns CDR1 MNHEY and CDR2 SMNVEV (reference sequence). Deletions cut 1 base from V and 0 bases from J, with 10 bases between. This CDR3 contains 15 residues. The CDR3 coding sequence is TGTGCCAGCAGTTTATTGCGGACCAGCTCCTACGAGCAGTACTTC. Its protein product is CASSLLRTSSYEQYF.

This CDR3 reads CASRKGGGTEAFF. CDR3 nucleotides: TGTGCCAGCAGGAAAGGGGGAGGCACTGAAGCTTTCTTT. The rearrangement joins TRBV7-9 to TRBJ1-1; perhaps TRBD1 as D (6 bases). The CDR3 is 13 amino acids. V gave up 6 bases and J gave up 4 bases, with 12 bases separating them. Germline V gene data show CDR1 as SEHNR and CDR2 as FQNEAQ (reference sequence).

The rearrangement uses TRBV9 and TRBJ2-1; D perhaps matches TRBD2 (5 bases). Germline values: CDR1 SGDLS, CDR2 YYNGEE. The V gene lost 0 bases and the J gene lost 1 base, with 8 bases spanning the gap. This CDR3 spans 15 amino acids. Written as DNA, the CDR3 is TGTGCCAGCAGCGTAGACGGGGAATCCTACAATGAGCAGTTCTTC. Translation gives CASSVDGESYNEQFF.

The chain combines TRBV19 with TRBJ2-2; 11 bases line up with TRBD2. Germline assignment: CDR1 LNHDA and CDR2 SQIVND (reference sequence). Trimming removed 6 bases from V and 5 bases from J; junction bases left unmatched: 11. This CDR3 region has 17 residues. The chain's CDR3 is CASRGGTSGAKTGELFF. As DNA, the CDR3 is TGTGCCAGTAGAGGGGGGACTAGCGGAGCCAAAACCGGGGAGCTGTTTTTT.

The chain employs TRBV5-1 and TRBJ2-1; D is perhaps TRBD1 (6 bases). This CDR3 region has 15 residues. Germline assignment: CDR1 SGHRS and CDR2 YFSETQ. V lost 4 bases, J lost 1 base, and 12 bases lay in between. The CDR3 spells CASSLQQGSYNEQFF. Written as DNA, the CDR3 is TGCGCCAGCAGCCTCCAACAGGGATCCTACAATGAGCAGTTCTTC.